The 23 T cell receptor beta chains below all came from one sample that was sequenced in a study of shared clonotypes between healthy human individuals. Sequencing was performed with immunoSEQ multiplex PCR; in TCRdb, only in-frame clones are kept and a portion is missing. The sample has over a million clones, roughly 96% seen once. The material sequenced was naive CD4+ T cells sorted from blood. Subset specified: CD45RA+ positively selected. The receptors derive from a young man in good health.

The gene calls are TRBV7-9 and TRBJ2-2; the D is unclear. V lost 7 bases, J lost 2 bases, and 14 bases lay in between. The V gene's germline CDR1 is SEHNR and CDR2 FQNEAQ (reference sequence). The CDR3 is made up of 15 amino acids. CDR3 in DNA: TGTGCCAGCACGACGCTCCGTAGCAACACCGGGGAGCTGTTTTTT. Amino acid sequence: CASTTLRSNTGELFF.

V usage is TRBV5-4 and J usage is TRBJ1-5; D unclear. The CDR3 consists of 15 residues. Trimming cost V 0 bases and J 1 base, with 8 bases left between them. CDR1 is SGHNT, CDR2 YYREEE, per germline (reference sequence). CDR3 loop: CASSLVPGSNQPQHF. As DNA, the CDR3 is TGTGCCAGCAGCTTGGTCCCCGGAAGCAATCAGCCCCAGCATTTT.

J is TRBJ1-2 and V is TRBV21-1; no check of the table's D call, TRBD1, against the DNA was made. TRBV21-1 is listed as a pseudogene. The CDR3 has 17 amino acids. DNA of the CDR3: TGTGCCAGCAGCACCAATACCGGGACAGGGGTACACTATGGCTACACCTTC. It encodes CASSTNTGTGVHYGYTF.

The chain employs TRBV5-4 and TRBJ1-5, with TRBD1 identical over 11 bases. CDR3 length: 16 residues. Germline CDR1 SGHNT, CDR2 YYREEE (reference sequence). V lost 4 bases to trimming and J lost 3 bases; unmatched junction nucleotides: 6. CDR3 in amino acids: CASSSGTGGANQPQHF. In DNA form, the CDR3 reads TGTGCCAGCAGCAGCGGGACAGGGGGGGCCAATCAGCCCCAGCATTTT.

The chain is built from TRBV30 and TRBJ2-7, with 8 nucleotides matching TRBD2. The CDR3 has 17 amino acids. The germline V gene has CDR1 GTSNPN and CDR2 SVGIG (reference sequence). J gave up 3 bases and V 2 bases, and 15 bases lay outside the gene matches. The CDR3 reads CAWSRTGRSGSSYEQYF. The CDR3 DNA sequence: TGTGCCTGGAGTCGTACGGGTAGGAGCGGGAGCAGCTACGAGCAGTACTTC.

The rearrangement uses TRBV29-1 and TRBJ2-7; TRBD2 agrees at 8 bases. The germline CDR1 and CDR2 sequences are SQVTM and ANQGSEA. This CDR3 has 12 residues. With V trimmed by 6 bases and J by 5 bases, 6 bases remained unmatched. The CDR3 nucleotides read TGCAGCGTCGTTAGCGGGACCGACGAGCAGTACTTC. Its translation: CSVVSGTDEQYF.

This chain uses TRBV18 with TRBJ2-7; D unresolved. The CDR3 is 14 amino acids. V was pared by 3 bases and J by 1 base, with 10 bases between. The germline gives CDR1 KGHSH, CDR2 LQKENI. The CDR3 DNA reads TGTGCCAGCTCACCCGTGGCTGATTCCTACGAGCAGTACTTC. This translates into CASSPVADSYEQYF. The whole variable domain, filled in from reference TRBV18 and TRBJ2-7, reads NAGVMQNPRHLVRRRGQEARLRCSPMKGHSHVYWYRQLPEEGLKFMVYLQKENIIDESGMPKERFSAEFPKEGPSILRIQQVVRGDSAAYFCASSPVADSYEQYFGPGTRLTVT.

Comments on this clone: Other DNA sequences in this sample translate to the same CDR3. V is TRBV5-4 and J is TRBJ1-1; D remains ambiguous. Trimming pared 0 bases from V and 2 bases from J, leaving 5 bases between. Looked up from germline, CDR1 is SGHNT and CDR2 is YYREEE (reference sequence). CDR3 size: 13 residues. The CDR3 spells CASSLGENTEAFF. Written as DNA, the CDR3 is TGTGCCAGCAGCTTGGGGGAAAACACTGAAGCTTTCTTT. Variable domain in full (rest from reference TRBV5-4 and TRBJ1-1): ETGVTQSPTHLIKTRGQQVTLRCSSQSGHNTVSWYQQALGQGPQFIFQYYREEENGRGNFPPRFSGLQFPNYSSELNVNALELDDSALYLCASSLGENTEAFFGQGTRLTVV.

In nucleotides, the CDR3 is TGTGCCAGCAGCGAAGGACCGGAGAGTGAGCAGTTCTTC. It codes for CASSEGPESEQFF. The chain is built from TRBV9 and TRBJ2-1; D unresolved. With 3 bases removed from V and 9 bases from J, the gap between germline ends came to 13 bases. CDR3 length: 13 residues. Per the germline V gene, CDR1 is SGDLS and CDR2 is YYNGEE.

The chain has TRBV4-2 and TRBJ1-1, with 7 bases that match TRBD1. CDR3 length: 12 amino acids. J was trimmed by 10 bases and V by 3 bases; bases with no gene match: 5. Germline V lookup: CDR1 LGHNA, CDR2 YNFKEQ. CDR3 sequence (DNA): TGTGCCAGCAGCCACGCGCAGGGGGTAGCTTTCTTT. This sequence encodes CASSHAQGVAFF.

To note about this clone: This sample includes further DNA sequences coding for the same CDR3. CDR3 nucleotides: TGTGCCAGCAGCTTAGTGCCCAACTATGGCTACACCTTC. Its translation: CASSLVPNYGYTF. The chain employs TRBV7-2 and TRBJ1-2; D is unclear. Looked up from germline, CDR1 is SGHTA and CDR2 is FQGNSA. Trimming cost V 1 base and J 2 bases, with 5 bases left between them. The CDR3 is 13 amino acids.

This chain uses TRBV18 with TRBJ2-7; perhaps TRBD2 as D (6 bases). The CDR3 totals 17 residues. CDR1 is KGHSH and CDR2 is LQKENI in the germline V gene. The V end was cut by 2 bases, the J end by 2 bases, with 19 bases between. This CDR3 is CASSPVGPGTSAYEQYF. The CDR3 DNA reads TGTGCCAGCTCACCAGTTGGCCCCGGGACTTCTGCCTACGAGCAGTACTTC.

The rearrangement uses TRBV5-1 and TRBJ2-6; tentatively, D is TRBD1 (5 bases). V lost 1 base to trimming and J lost 0 bases, with 11 bases between them. The germline V gene has CDR1 SGHRS and CDR2 YFSETQ. The CDR3 is made up of 17 amino acids. The DNA for the CDR3 is TGCGCCAGCAGCTTGCAGGACATCGTCTCTGGGGCCAACGTCCTGACTTTC. This sequence encodes CASSLQDIVSGANVLTF.

The rearrangement uses TRBV5-6 and TRBJ2-3; D unresolved. CDR1 and CDR2 (germline): SGHDT, YYEEEE. The CDR3 has 16 residues. V lost 4 bases to trimming and J lost 3 bases, with 18 bases between them. DNA of the CDR3: TGTGCCAGCAGCGTAAGCATAGGCCGAGAAACAGATACGCAGTATTTT. Residues: CASSVSIGRETDTQYF.

The CDR3 bases are TGTGCCAGCAGCCGAAAGGGGGTAGCGACCCAGCGGAATGAGCAGTTCTTC. This gives the protein CASSRKGVATQRNEQFF. The gene calls are TRBV9 and TRBJ2-1, with D tentatively TRBD1 (6 bases). CDR3 length: 17 residues. The ends were cut back, 4 bases at V and 7 bases at J, with 24 bases in the middle. Germline CDR1 SGDLS, CDR2 YYNGEE.

The V and J genes are TRBV5-1 and TRBJ2-3; D gene unclear. CDR3 length equals 14 residues. The ends were cut back, 4 bases at V and 2 bases at J, with 11 bases in the middle. Germline V gene sequence: CDR1 SGHRS, CDR2 YFSETQ. The DNA for the CDR3 is TGCGCCAGCAGCCCAACCCCGACCACAGATACGCAGTATTTT. This codes for CASSPTPTTDTQYF.

The J gene is TRBJ2-3, the V gene TRBV9, with D uncertain. The CDR3 has 13 amino acids. V was clipped by 0 bases and J by 6 bases, with 8 bases between them. CDR1 and CDR2 from the germline V gene are SGDLS and YYNGEE. The CDR3 DNA sequence: TGTGCCAGCAGCGTAGTGGCGGAGGATACGCAGTATTTT. Residues: CASSVVAEDTQYF.

The V call is TRBV5-6, the J call TRBJ1-2; D gene ambiguous. Germline CDR1 is SGHDT and CDR2 is YYEEEE. Trimming removed 0 bases at V and 0 bases at J, with 3 bases between. This CDR3 has 13 residues. The chain's CDR3 is CASSLGANYGYTF. In DNA, the CDR3 is TGTGCCAGCAGCTTGGGCGCTAACTATGGCTACACCTTC.

The chain joins TRBV2 to TRBJ2-7; D could derive from TRBD1 or TRBD2 (6 bases each). V lost 0 bases and J lost 3, with 12 bases in between. CDR3 length: 15 residues. Germline-derived CDR1 and CDR2 are SNHLY and FYNNEI. CDR3 bases: TGTGCCAGCAGTGAAGCTCCAGGAGGGGGCTACGAGCAGTACTTC. Protein sequence: CASSEAPGGGYEQYF.

The chain recombines TRBV19 with TRBJ2-1; D gene ambiguous. This CDR3 is 13 amino acids long. CDR1 and CDR2 (germline): LNHDA, SQIVND (reference sequence). V gave up 3 bases and J gave up 8 bases, with 11 bases separating them. The CDR3 DNA is TGTGCCAGTAGTATGGATATTTGGGATGAGCAGTTCTTC. Protein: CASSMDIWDEQFF. Full variable domain (rest looked up from reference TRBV19 and TRBJ2-1): DGGITQSPKYLFRKEGQNVTLSCEQNLNHDAMYWYRQDPGQGLRLIYYSQIVNDFQKGDIAEGYSVSREKKESFPLTVTSAQKNPTAFYLCASSMDIWDEQFFGPGTRLTVL.

This chain uses TRBV9 with TRBJ2-7; TRBD1 might be the D (6 bases). Trimming cost V 4 bases and J 0 bases, with 8 bases left between them. There are 13 residues in the CDR3. The germline V gene has CDR1 SGDLS and CDR2 YYNGEE. In DNA, the CDR3 is TGTGCCAGCAGCCGGGACACCTCCTACGAGCAGTACTTC. It specifies CASSRDTSYEQYF.

V gene TRBV19 combines with J gene TRBJ2-3, with D uncertain. Germline CDR1 is LNHDA and CDR2 is SQIVND (reference sequence). There are 14 residues in the CDR3. Trimming removed 6 bases at V and 4 bases at J, with 14 bases between. CDR3 sequence: CASRTVSNADTQYF. In DNA, the CDR3 is TGTGCCAGTAGGACTGTTTCCAATGCAGATACGCAGTATTTT.

This rearrangement joins TRBV5-1 to TRBJ2-5; D tentatively fits TRBD1 or TRBD2 (5 bases each). Per germline, CDR1 SGHRS and CDR2 YFSETQ. The CDR3 contains 15 residues. Trimming cost V 2 bases and J 4 bases, with 15 bases left between them. This chain's CDR3 is CASSLGDVEGETQYF. Here the CDR3 DNA reads TGCGCCAGCAGCTTAGGGGACGTGGAAGGAGAGACCCAGTACTTC.